The sequence of this TCR beta chain was determined in a study of blood T cell repertoires in COVID-19. Background on the study: Samples taken during acute and convalescent COVID-19 were collected in the United States, Italy and Spain. The cDNA or gDNA used as material had been derived from T cells, B-cell-depleted T cells, or PBMCs.

In the original workflow: Amplification of reference gene primers provided the estimated nucleated cell counts. Sequencing was performed with immunoSEQ multiplex PCR; in TCRdb, only in-frame clones are kept and a portion is missing. V and J calls plus clone size are reproduced from that table; the DNA served to infer D and trimming. The table has 140,000 to 150,000 clones, approximately 86% seen once. The germline gives CDR1 LNHDA, CDR2 SQIVND (reference sequence). This CDR3 is built from 13 residues. With 6 bases removed from V and 1 base from J, the gap between germline ends came to 8 bases. Sequenced input: peripheral blood. The chain couples TRBV19 to TRBJ2-3, with D possibly matching TRBD1 (5 bases). The sequence came from a woman aged 50 to 60 with acute or convalescent COVID-19. Written as DNA, the CDR3 is TGTGCCAGTAGGCTAGGGGGCACAGATACGCAGTATTTT. It translates to CASRLGGTDTQYF.